This TCR beta chain was profiled in a study of tumor-infiltrating lymphocytes in primary liver carcinoma. Overall study results and limits: Overlap in tumor-adjacent and tumor-blood pairs fell below that of tumor region pairs. With p = 0.039, the top-250-clone fraction in tumors significantly exceeded that in blood.

The investigators made TCR beta cDNA from about 0.45 ug total RNA, using a constant-region primer. Modified slightly, ARM-PCR produced TCR beta libraries over three nested multiplex PCR rounds. Both of the initial two PCR rounds ran for roughly 11 cycles and employed TRBV1-TRBV30 forward primers alongside a C-beta reverse primer. Each CDR3 protein gets one entry after TCRdb re-called the multiplex PCR reads with MiXCR. The sample has over 100,000 distinct CDR3 sequences; under 70% are singletons. The ends lost 5 bases at V and 7 bases at J; junction bases unmatched: 9. CDR3 length: 16 amino acids. The germline CDR1 and CDR2 sequences are SGHVS and FQNEAQ. Each 20-30 mg portion of unsorted bulk tissue served as the source for co-extraction of RNA and DNA. This clonotype was recorded many times. Its antigen remains unknown.

This TCR was sampled from a woman in her fifties or sixties with primary liver carcinoma and hepatitis B virus infection. The source material was tumor-adjacent normal liver tissue. This chain connects TRBV7-8 to TRBJ2-1; TRBD2 aligns across 12 bases. CDR3 region: CASSSRTSGIGNEQFF. CDR3 nucleotides: TGTGCCAGCAGCAGCCGGACTAGCGGGATTGGGAATGAGCAGTTCTTC. Based on the CDR3 plus reference TRBV7-8 and TRBJ2-1, the full variable domain is GAGVSQSPRYKVAKRGQDVALRCDPISGHVSLFWYQQALGQGPEFLTYFQNEAQLDKSGLPSDRFFAERPEGSVSTLKIQRTQQEDSAVYLCASSSRTSGIGNEQFFGPGTRLTVL.